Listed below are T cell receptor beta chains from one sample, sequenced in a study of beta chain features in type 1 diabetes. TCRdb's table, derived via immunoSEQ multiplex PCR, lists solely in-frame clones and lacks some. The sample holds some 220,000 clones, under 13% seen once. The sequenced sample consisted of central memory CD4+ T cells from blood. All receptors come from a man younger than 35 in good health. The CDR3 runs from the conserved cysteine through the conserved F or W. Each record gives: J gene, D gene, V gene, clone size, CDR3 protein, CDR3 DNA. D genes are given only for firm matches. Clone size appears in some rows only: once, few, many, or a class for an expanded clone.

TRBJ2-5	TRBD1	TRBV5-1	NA	CASSLTGGDEQETQYF	TGCGCCAGCAGCCTGACAGGGGGTGATGAGCAAGAGACCCAGTACTTC
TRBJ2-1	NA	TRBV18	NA	CASSPSREEQFF	TGTGCCAGCTCACCGTCGCGGGAAGAGCAGTTCTTC
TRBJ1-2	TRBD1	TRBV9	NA	CASSTTGTWDYGYTF	TGTGCCAGCAGCACGACAGGGACCTGGGACTATGGCTACACCTTC
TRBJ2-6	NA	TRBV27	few	CASRNSSGANVLTF	TGTGCCAGCAGGAACAGCTCTGGGGCCAACGTCCTGACTTTC
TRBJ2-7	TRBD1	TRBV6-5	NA	CASRRQGQYEQYF	TGTGCCAGCAGGCGACAGGGGCAATACGAGCAGTACTTC
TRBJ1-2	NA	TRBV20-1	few	CSAGGAYGYTF	TGCAGTGCTGGGGGGGCCTATGGCTACACCTTC
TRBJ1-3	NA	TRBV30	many	CAWSAARVRAGNTIYF	TGTGCCTGGAGTGCAGCCCGGGTGAGGGCTGGAAACACCATATATTTT
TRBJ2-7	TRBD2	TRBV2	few	CASMEREGPLSEQYF	TGTGCCAGCATGGAGCGGGAGGGTCCCCTCTCCGAGCAGTACTTC
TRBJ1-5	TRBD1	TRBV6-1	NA	CASSATGGSQPQHF	TGTGCCAGCAGTGCCACAGGGGGGAGTCAGCCCCAGCATTTT
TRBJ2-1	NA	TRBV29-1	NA	CSVESGDPYNEQFF	TGCAGCGTTGAAAGCGGCGATCCCTACAATGAGCAGTTCTTC
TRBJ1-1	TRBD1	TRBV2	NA	CASQTGESGEAFF	TGTGCCAGCCAGACAGGGGAATCCGGGGAGGCTTTCTTT
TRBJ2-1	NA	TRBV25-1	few	CASRDTGTQQFF	TGTGCCAGCAGAGATACCGGGACTCAGCAGTTCTTC
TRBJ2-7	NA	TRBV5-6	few	CASSRETWDGGQYF	TGTGCCAGCAGCAGAGAAACTTGGGACGGCGGGCAGTACTTC
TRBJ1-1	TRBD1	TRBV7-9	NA	CASRSTGTGGTEAFF	TGTGCCAGCAGGTCTACCGGGACAGGGGGCACTGAAGCTTTCTTT
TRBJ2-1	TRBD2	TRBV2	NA	CATQSSGSGNYNEQFF	TGTGCCACCCAATCCAGCGGTAGCGGGAACTACAATGAGCAGTTCTTC
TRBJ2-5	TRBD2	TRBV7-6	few	CASSLGLSGRASETQYF	TGTGCCAGCAGCTTAGGACTCAGCGGGAGGGCCTCGGAGACCCAGTACTTC
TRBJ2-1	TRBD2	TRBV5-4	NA	CASSLGTSGRAWDEQFF	TGTGCCAGCAGCTTGGGGACTAGCGGGAGGGCCTGGGATGAGCAGTTCTTC
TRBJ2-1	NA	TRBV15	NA	CATSRDLSQEQFF	TGTGCCACCAGCAGAGATCTGAGCCAAGAGCAGTTCTTC
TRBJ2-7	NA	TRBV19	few	CASKRVPGLDNYEQYF	TGTGCCAGTAAGCGTGTTCCGGGACTGGATAACTACGAGCAGTACTTC
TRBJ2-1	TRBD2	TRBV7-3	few	CASSLTRETGDEQFF	TGTGCCAGCAGCTTAACGCGGGAGACTGGGGATGAGCAGTTCTTC
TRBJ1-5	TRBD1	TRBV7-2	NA	CASSGDRDQPQHF	TGTGCCAGCAGCGGTGACAGGGATCAGCCCCAGCATTTT
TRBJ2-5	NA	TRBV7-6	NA	CASSDPYRGGETQYF	TGTGCCAGCAGCGACCCGTACAGGGGAGGAGAGACCCAGTACTTC
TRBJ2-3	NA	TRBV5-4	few	CASSLGGSGSTDTQYF	TGTGCCAGCAGCTTGGGGGGAAGCGGGAGCACAGATACGCAGTATTTT
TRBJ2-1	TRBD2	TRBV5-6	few	CASSLAVLADNNEQFF	TGTGCCAGCAGCTTGGCCGTCCTAGCGGACAACAATGAGCAGTTCTTC
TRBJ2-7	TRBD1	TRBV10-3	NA	CAIASGTGAYEQYF	TGTGCCATCGCCTCCGGGACAGGGGCCTACGAGCAGTACTTC